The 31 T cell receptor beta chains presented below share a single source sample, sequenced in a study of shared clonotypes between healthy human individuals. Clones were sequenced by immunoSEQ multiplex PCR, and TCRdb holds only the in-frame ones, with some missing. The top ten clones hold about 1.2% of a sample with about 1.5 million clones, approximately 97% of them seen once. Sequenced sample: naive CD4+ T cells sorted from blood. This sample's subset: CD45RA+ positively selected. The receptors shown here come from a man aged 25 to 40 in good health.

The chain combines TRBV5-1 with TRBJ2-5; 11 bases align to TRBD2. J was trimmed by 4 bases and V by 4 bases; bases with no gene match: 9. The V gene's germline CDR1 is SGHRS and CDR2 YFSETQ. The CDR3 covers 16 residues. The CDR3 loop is CASSEVAGGKLETQYF. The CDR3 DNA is TGCGCCAGCAGCGAGGTAGCGGGAGGGAAATTAGAGACCCAGTACTTC. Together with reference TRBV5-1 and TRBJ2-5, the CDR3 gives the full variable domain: KAGVTQTPRYLIKTRGQQVTLSCSPISGHRSVSWYQQTPGQGLQFLFEYFSETQRNKGNFPGRFSGRQFSNSRSEMNVSTLELGDSALYLCASSEVAGGKLETQYFGPGTRLLVL.

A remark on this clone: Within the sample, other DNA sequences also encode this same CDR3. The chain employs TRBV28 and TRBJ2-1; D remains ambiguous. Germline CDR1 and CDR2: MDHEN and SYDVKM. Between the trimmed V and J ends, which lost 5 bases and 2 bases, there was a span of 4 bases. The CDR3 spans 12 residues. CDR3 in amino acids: CASSLTYNEQFF. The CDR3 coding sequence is TGTGCCAGCAGTCTGACCTACAATGAGCAGTTCTTC.

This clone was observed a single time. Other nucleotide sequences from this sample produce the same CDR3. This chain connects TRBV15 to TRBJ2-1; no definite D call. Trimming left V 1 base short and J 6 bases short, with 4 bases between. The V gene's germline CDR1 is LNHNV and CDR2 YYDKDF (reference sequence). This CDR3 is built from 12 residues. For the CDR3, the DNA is TGTGCCACCAGCAGAGCTCGCAATGAGCAGTTCTTC. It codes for CATSRARNEQFF.

CDR3 loop: CASRWGGQPQHF. CDR3 sequence (DNA): TGTGCCAGCAGATGGGGGGGACAGCCCCAGCATTTT. V gene TRBV2 combines with J gene TRBJ1-5; possibly TRBD1 for D (5 bases). V was cut by 6 bases and J by 7 bases, with 10 bases left in between. The length of the CDR3 is 12 residues. The germline V gene has CDR1 SNHLY and CDR2 FYNNEI. Full variable domain (missing parts from reference TRBV2 and TRBJ1-5): EPEVTQTPSHQVTQMGQEVILRCVPISNHLYFYWYRQILGQKVEFLVSFYNNEISEKSEIFDDQFSVERPDGSNFTLKIRSTKLEDSAMYFCASRWGGQPQHFGDGTRLSIL.

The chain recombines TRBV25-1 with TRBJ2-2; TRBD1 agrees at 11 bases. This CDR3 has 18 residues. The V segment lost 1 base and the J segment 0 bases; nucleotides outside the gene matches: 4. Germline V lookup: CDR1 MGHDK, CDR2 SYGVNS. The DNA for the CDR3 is TGTGCCAGCAGTGAATCCGGGACAGGGGGGACGAACACCGGGGAGCTGTTTTTT. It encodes CASSESGTGGTNTGELFF. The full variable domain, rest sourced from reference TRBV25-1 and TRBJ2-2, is EADIYQTPRYLVIGTGKKITLECSQTMGHDKMYWYQQDPGMELHLIHYSYGVNSTEKGDLSSESTVSRIRTEHFPLTLESARPSHTSQYLCASSESGTGGTNTGELFFGEGSRLTVL.

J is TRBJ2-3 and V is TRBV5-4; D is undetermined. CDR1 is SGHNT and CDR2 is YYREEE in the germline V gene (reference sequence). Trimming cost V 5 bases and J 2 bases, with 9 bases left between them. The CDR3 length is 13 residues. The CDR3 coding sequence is TGTGCCAGCAGTCATTCCGACACAGATACGCAGTATTTT. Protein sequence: CASSHSDTDTQYF. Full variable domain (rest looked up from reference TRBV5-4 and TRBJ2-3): ETGVTQSPTHLIKTRGQQVTLRCSSQSGHNTVSWYQQALGQGPQFIFQYYREEENGRGNFPPRFSGLQFPNYSSELNVNALELDDSALYLCASSHSDTDTQYFGPGTRLTVL.

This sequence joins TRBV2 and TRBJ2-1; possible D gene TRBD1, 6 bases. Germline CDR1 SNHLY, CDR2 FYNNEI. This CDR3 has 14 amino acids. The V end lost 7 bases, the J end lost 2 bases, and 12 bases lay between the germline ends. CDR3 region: CASTEQGTYNEQFF. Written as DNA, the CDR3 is TGTGCCAGCACAGAGCAGGGGACCTACAATGAGCAGTTCTTC.

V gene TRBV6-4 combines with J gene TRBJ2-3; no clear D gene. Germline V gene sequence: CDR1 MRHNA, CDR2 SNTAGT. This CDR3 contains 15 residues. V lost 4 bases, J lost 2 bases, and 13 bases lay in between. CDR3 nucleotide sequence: TGTGCCAGCAGTGTTATGTGGGAAGACACAGATACGCAGTATTTT. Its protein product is CASSVMWEDTDTQYF.

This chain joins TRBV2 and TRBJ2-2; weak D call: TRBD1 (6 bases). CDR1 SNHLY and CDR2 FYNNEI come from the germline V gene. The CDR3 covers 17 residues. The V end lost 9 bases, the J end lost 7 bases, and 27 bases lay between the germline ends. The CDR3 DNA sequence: TGTGCCAGTTCCGGGACAAGGAGCCTACCCCGGGGCGGGGAGCTGTTTTTT. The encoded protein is CASSGTRSLPRGGELFF.

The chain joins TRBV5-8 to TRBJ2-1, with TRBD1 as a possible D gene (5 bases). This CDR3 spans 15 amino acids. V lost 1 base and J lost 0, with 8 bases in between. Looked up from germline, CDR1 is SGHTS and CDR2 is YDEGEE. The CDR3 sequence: CASSLRGISYNEQFF. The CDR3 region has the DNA TGTGCCAGCAGCTTGAGGGGTATCTCCTACAATGAGCAGTTCTTC.

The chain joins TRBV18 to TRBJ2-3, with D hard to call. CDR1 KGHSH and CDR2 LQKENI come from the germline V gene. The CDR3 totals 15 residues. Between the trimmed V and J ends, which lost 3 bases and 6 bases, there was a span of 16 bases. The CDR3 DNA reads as TGTGCCAGCTCACCTCCGTACGGTAGCCCTGATACGCAGTATTTT. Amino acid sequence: CASSPPYGSPDTQYF.

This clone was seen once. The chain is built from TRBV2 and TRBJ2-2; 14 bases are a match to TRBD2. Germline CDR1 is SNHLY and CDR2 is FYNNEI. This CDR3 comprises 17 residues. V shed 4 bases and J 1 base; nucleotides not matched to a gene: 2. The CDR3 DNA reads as TGTGCCAGCAGTGGGACTAGCGGGAGGAAGAACACCGGGGAGCTGTTTTTT. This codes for CASSGTSGRKNTGELFF.

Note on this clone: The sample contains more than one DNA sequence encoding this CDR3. The CDR3 region has the DNA TGTGCCAGCAGCTTGGGGGTCGGCAATCAGCCCCAGCATTTT. It encodes CASSLGVGNQPQHF. The chain combines TRBV5-5 with TRBJ1-5; D is unclear. Trimming left V 0 bases short and J 2 bases short, with 6 bases between. The CDR3 loop spans 14 amino acids. Germline V CDR1 and CDR2: SGHKS, YYEKEE (reference sequence).

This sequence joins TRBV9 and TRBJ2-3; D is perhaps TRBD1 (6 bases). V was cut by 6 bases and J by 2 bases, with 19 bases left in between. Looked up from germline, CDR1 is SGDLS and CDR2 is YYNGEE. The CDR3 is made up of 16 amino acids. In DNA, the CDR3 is TGTGCCAGCAAGCGTTCGGAGGCAGGGGTCACAGATACGCAGTATTTT. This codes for CASKRSEAGVTDTQYF.

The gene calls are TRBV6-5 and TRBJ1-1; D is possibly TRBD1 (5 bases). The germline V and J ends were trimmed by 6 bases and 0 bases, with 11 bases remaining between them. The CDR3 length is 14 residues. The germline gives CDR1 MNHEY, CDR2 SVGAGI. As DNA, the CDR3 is TGTGCCAGCAGGAGGGACGGACTGAACACTGAAGCTTTCTTT. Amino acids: CASRRDGLNTEAFF.

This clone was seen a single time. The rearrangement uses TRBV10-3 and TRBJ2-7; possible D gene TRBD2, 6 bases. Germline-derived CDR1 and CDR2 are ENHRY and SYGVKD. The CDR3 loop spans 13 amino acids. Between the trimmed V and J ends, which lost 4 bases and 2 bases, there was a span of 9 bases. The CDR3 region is CAISASVPYEQYF. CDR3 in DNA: TGTGCCATCAGTGCTAGCGTACCCTACGAGCAGTACTTC.

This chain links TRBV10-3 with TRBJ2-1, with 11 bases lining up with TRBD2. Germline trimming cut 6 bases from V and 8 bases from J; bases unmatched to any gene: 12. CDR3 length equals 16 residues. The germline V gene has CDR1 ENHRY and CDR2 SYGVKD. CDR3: CAISNLAGGPGDEQFF. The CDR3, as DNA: TGTGCCATCAGCAATTTAGCGGGAGGGCCCGGGGATGAGCAGTTCTTC.

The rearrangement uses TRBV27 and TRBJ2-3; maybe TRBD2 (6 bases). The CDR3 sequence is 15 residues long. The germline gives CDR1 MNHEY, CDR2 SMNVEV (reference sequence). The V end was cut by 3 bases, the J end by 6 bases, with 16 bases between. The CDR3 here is CASSFEVAAFDTQYF. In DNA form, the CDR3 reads TGTGCCAGCAGTTTTGAGGTAGCGGCTTTCGATACGCAGTATTTT.

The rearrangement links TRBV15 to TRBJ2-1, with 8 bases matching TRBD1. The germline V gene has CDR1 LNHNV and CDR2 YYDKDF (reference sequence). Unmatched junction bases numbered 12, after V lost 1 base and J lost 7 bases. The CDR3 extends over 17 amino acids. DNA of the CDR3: TGTGCCACCAGCAGAGGAATCTCAGGGGGCGCATCGAATGAGCAGTTCTTC. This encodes CATSRGISGGASNEQFF.

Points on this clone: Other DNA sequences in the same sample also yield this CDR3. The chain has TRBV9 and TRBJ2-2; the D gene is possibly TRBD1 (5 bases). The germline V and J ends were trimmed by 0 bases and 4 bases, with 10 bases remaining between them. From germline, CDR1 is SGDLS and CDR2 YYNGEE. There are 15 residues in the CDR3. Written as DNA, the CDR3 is TGTGCCAGCAGCGTAGGATCGACAGTCACCGGGGAGCTGTTTTTT. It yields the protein CASSVGSTVTGELFF. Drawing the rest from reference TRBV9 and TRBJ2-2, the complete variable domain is DSGVTQTPKHLITATGQRVTLRCSPRSGDLSVYWYQQSLDQGLQFLIQYYNGEERAKGNILERFSAQQFPDLHSELNLSSLELGDSALYFCASSVGSTVTGELFFGEGSRLTVL.

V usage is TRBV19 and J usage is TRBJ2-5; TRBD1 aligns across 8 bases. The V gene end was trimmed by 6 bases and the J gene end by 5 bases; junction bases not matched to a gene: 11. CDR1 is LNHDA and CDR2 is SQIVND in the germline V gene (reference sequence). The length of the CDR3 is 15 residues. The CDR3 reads CASRGQGARGETQYF. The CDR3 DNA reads TGTGCCAGTAGGGGCCAGGGGGCGCGGGGTGAGACCCAGTACTTC.

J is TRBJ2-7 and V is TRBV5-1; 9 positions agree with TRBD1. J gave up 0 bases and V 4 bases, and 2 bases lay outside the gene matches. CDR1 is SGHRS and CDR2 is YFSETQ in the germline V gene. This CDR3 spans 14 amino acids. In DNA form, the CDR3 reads TGCGCCAGCAGCGGGACAGGGCTCTCCTACGAGCAGTACTTC. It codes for CASSGTGLSYEQYF.

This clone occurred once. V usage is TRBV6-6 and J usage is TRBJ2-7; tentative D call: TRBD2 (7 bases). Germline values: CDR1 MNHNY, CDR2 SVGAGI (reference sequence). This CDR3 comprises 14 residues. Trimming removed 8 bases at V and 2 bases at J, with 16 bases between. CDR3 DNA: TGTGCCAGCCGGGGGGCATTAACAGCCTACGAGCAGTACTTC. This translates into CASRGALTAYEQYF.

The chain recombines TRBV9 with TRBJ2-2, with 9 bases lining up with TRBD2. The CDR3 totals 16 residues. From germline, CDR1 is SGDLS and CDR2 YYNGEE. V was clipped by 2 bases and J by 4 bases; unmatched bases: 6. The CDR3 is CASSVSGRSSTGELFF. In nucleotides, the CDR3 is TGTGCCAGCAGCGTCAGCGGGAGGAGTTCCACCGGGGAGCTGTTTTTT. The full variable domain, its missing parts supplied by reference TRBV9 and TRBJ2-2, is DSGVTQTPKHLITATGQRVTLRCSPRSGDLSVYWYQQSLDQGLQFLIQYYNGEERAKGNILERFSAQQFPDLHSELNLSSLELGDSALYFCASSVSGRSSTGELFFGEGSRLTVL.

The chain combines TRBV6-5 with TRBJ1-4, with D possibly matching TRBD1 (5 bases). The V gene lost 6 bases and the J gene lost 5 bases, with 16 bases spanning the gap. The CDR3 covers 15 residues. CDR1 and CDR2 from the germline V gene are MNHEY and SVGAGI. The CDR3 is CASRPTRASNEKLFF. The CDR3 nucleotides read TGTGCCAGCAGGCCAACCAGGGCCTCGAATGAAAAACTGTTTTTT.

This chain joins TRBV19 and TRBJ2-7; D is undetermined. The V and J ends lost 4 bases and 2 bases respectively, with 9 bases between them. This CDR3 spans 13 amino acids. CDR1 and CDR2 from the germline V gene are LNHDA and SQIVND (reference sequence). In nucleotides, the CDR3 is TGTGCCAGTAGTACGCTGACAACCTACGAGCAGTACTTC. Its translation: CASSTLTTYEQYF.

The CDR3: CASSPTASSYEQYF. The CDR3 DNA sequence: TGTGCCAGCAGCCCGACTGCCAGCTCCTACGAGCAGTACTTC. The V and J genes are TRBV9 and TRBJ2-7; D call uncertain. Trimming removed 4 bases at V and 0 bases at J, with 11 bases between. CDR1 and CDR2 from the germline V gene are SGDLS and YYNGEE. The CDR3 covers 14 residues.

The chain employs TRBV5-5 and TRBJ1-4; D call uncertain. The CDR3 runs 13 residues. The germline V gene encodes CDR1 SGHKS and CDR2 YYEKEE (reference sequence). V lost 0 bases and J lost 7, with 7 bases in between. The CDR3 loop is CASSLASPEKLFF. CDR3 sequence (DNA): TGTGCCAGCAGCTTGGCTAGTCCTGAAAAACTGTTTTTT. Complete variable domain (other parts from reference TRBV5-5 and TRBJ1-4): DAGVTQSPTHLIKTRGQQVTLRCSPISGHKSVSWYQQVLGQGPQFIFQYYEKEERGRGNFPDRFSARQFPNYSSELNVNALLLGDSALYLCASSLASPEKLFFGSGTQLSVL.

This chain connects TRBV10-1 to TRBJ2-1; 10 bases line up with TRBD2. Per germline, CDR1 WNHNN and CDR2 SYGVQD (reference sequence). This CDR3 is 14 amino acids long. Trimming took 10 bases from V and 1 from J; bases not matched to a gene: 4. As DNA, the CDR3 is TGCGCCACCTCTAGCGGGAGTTCCTACAATGAGCAGTTCTTC. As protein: CATSSGSSYNEQFF.

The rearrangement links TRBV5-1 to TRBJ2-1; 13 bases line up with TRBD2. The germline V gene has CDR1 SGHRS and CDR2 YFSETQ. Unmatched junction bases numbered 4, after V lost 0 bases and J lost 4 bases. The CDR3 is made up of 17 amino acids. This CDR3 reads CASSLGLAGGHYNEQFF. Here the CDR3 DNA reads TGCGCCAGCAGCTTGGGACTAGCGGGAGGTCATTACAATGAGCAGTTCTTC.

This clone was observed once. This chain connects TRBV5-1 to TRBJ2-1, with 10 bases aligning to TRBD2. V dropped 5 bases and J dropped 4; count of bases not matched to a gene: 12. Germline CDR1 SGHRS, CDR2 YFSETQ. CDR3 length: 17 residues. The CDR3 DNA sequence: TGCGCCAGCAGGGGGGGACTAGCGCTTTCACTTTACAATGAGCAGTTCTTC. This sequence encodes CASRGGLALSLYNEQFF.